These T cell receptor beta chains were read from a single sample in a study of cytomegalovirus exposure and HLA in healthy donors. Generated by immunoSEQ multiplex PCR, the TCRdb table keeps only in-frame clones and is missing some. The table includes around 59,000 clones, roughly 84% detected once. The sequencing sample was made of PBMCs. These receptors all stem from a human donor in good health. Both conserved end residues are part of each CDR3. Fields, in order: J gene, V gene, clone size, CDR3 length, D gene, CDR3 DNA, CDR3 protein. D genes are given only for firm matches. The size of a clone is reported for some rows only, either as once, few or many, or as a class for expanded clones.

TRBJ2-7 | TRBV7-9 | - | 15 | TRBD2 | TGTGCCAGCAGCTTGGCGGGGGGAAGGGTAAGCGAGCAGTACTTC | CASSLAGGRVSEQYF
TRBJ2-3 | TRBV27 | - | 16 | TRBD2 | TGTGCCAGCAGTCTACTAGCGGGAGGGCCATTAGATACGCAGTATTTT | CASSLLAGGPLDTQYF
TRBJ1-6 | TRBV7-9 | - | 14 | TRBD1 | TGCGCCAGCAGCATGGACAGGGTCTTTTCACCCCTCCACTTT | CASSMDRVFSPLHF
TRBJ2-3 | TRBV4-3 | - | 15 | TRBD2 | TGCGCCAGCAGCCAAGCCGGGGGGGTCACAGATACGCAGTATTTT | CASSQAGGVTDTQYF
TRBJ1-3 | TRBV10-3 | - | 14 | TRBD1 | TGTGCCATCAGTTCGACAGGGGATGGAAACACCATATATTTT | CAISSTGDGNTIYF
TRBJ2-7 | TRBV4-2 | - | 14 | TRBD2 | TGTGCCAGCAGCCACCCTAGCGGTACCTACGAGCAGTACTTC | CASSHPSGTYEQYF
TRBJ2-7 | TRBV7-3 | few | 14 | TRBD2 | TGTGCCAGCAGCATCCTAGCGGGAAACTACGAGCAGTACTTC | CASSILAGNYEQYF
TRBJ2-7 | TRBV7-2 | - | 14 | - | TGTGCCAGCAGGCCAAGCGGGCTGTCGGGAGAGCAGTACTTC | CASRPSGLSGEQYF
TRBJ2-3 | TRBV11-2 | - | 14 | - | TGTGCCAGCAGCTCCCCTGGCGGTACAGATACGCAGTATTTT | CASSSPGGTDTQYF
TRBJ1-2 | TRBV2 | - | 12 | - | TGTGCCAGCAACCCACAGGTGAACGGCTACACCTTC | CASNPQVNGYTF
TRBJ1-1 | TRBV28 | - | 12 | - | TGTGCCAGCAGCCCTAGGTACACTGAAGCTTTCTTT | CASSPRYTEAFF
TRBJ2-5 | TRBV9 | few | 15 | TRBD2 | TGTGCCAGCAGCGTAGGGGCGGGAGCAAAAGAGACCCAGTACTTC | CASSVGAGAKETQYF
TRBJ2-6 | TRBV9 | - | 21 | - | TGTGCCAGCAGCCCCCAGGCGCGGGTCCGTCGCCCGATCTCTGGGGCCAACGTCCTGACTTTC | CASSPQARVRRPISGANVLTF
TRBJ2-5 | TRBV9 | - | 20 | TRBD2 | TGTGCCAGCAGCGCCCCAACCGGGAGGGTCGGACGGGTCTACCAAGAGACCCAGTACTTC | CASSAPTGRVGRVYQETQYF
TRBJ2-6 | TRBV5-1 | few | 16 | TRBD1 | TGCGCCAGCAGCTGGACAGGGGGCGGTGGGGCCAACGTCCTGACTTTC | CASSWTGGGGANVLTF